Each of the 26 T cell receptor beta chains below was sequenced from the same sample in a study of tissue T cells after allogeneic stem cell transplantation. Assay: immunoSEQ multiplex PCR; the TCRdb copy retains only in-frame clones and omits some. The repertoire holds 7,000 to 7,500 clones, 45% to 50% seen once, with approximately 3.5% in the top ten. Noted time point: mouse harvest day 7 after allogeneic transplant. Mouse grafts combined 10^7 T-cell-depleted bone marrow cells with 10^6 splenic CD5+ T cells. Sequencing was carried out using gut tissue. The receptors originated from a female BALB/c mouse given C57BL/6 T cells with graft-versus-host disease after an allogeneic hematopoietic cell transplant.

Points on this clone: Genes and germline come from the mouse. The read ends 1 residue before the CDR3 terminus; that terminus is restored from the germline J gene. This rearrangement joins TRBV26 to TRBJ1-3; TRBD1 is a possible D gene (6 bases). CDR3 length: 14 amino acids. Germline V gene sequence: CDR1 KGHPV, CDR2 FQNQEV (reference sequence). Trimming took 4 bases from V and 0 from J, leaving 7 bases between them. Incomplete CDR3 DNA: TGTGCCAGCAGTCGGGACAATTCTGGAAATACGCTCTAT. Its translation: CASSRDNSGNTLY. The CDR3 reads in full as CASSRDNSGNTLYF.

Only a few counts were recorded for this clone. Gene names are the mouse ones. The DNA ends 1 residue before the CDR3 does, and the rest of the CDR3 is filled in from the germline J gene. The chain is built from TRBV26 and TRBJ2-4, with D hard to call. CDR1 and CDR2 (germline): KGHPV, FQNQEV (reference sequence). CDR3 length equals 12 residues. Trimming left V 4 bases short and J 0 bases short, with 2 bases between. The covered CDR3 bases are TGTGCCAGCAGTCACAGTCAAAACACCTTGTAC. It is translated as CASSHSQNTLY. The whole CDR3 reads CASSHSQNTLYF.

This clone was seen a few times. Mouse gene names apply. The read finishes 1 residue shy of the CDR3 end, and the germline J gene is used to complete it. The J gene is TRBJ2-3, the V gene TRBV12-2, with a weak D call TRBD1 (5 bases). The germline V gene encodes CDR1 SGHLS and CDR2 HYDKME. The CDR3 length is 15 residues. V was cut by 4 bases and J by 0 bases, with 13 bases left in between. The CDR3 here is CASSLDRPSAETLYF. CDR3 DNA (partial): TGTGCCAGCTCCCTTGACAGACCTAGTGCAGAAACGCTGTAT.

Turning to this clone: Mouse gene names and germline throughout. The read halts 1 residue ahead of the CDR3 end, with the missing end drawn from the germline J gene. This rearrangement joins TRBV1 to TRBJ2-4; D possibly corresponds to TRBD1 (5 bases). Germline V gene sequence: CDR1 NSQYPW, CDR2 LRSPGD (reference sequence). This CDR3 is 13 amino acids long. The ends were cut back, 6 bases at V and 0 bases at J, with 7 bases in the middle. CDR3 DNA (partial): TGCACCTGCAGCGACAGCAGTCAAAACACCTTGTAC. This sequence encodes CTCSDSSQNTLY. The entire CDR3 is CTCSDSSQNTLYF.

This clone has only a few counts. Gene names follow the mouse nomenclature. The read comes to an end 1 residue before the CDR3 does, leaving the germline J gene to fill in the end. The V call is TRBV3, the J call TRBJ2-7; D may be TRBD1 (5 bases). This CDR3 spans 12 amino acids. The V end lost 1 base, the J end lost 4 bases, and 5 bases lay between the germline ends. CDR1 is SNHLY and CDR2 is FYNGKV in the germline V gene (reference sequence). The part of the CDR3 DNA that was read is TGTGCCAGCAGCTTAGAGGGGTATGAACAGTAC. This translates into CASSLEGYEQY. From start to end, the CDR3 is CASSLEGYEQYF.

Concerning this clone: Here the gene names and germline are mouse. The missing CDR3 end, 1 residue past where the read stops, is filled in from the germline J gene. This rearrangement joins TRBV3 to TRBJ1-2; TRBD1 agrees at 7 bases. Germline trimming cut 4 bases from V and 1 base from J; bases unmatched to any gene: 0. CDR1 is SNHLY, CDR2 FYNGKV, per germline (reference sequence). CDR3 length equals 13 residues. CDR3 DNA, as far as it was read: TGTGCCAGCAGCTCAGGGGGAAACTCCGACTACACC. Its protein product is CASSSGGNSDYT. In full, the CDR3 reads CASSSGGNSDYTF.

This clone was recorded a few times. All gene names here are mouse names. The read gets to within 1 residue of the CDR3 end, and the germline J gene fills in the rest. The chain has TRBV26 and TRBJ2-7; 7 bases map to TRBD1. This CDR3 contains 13 residues. The germline CDR1 and CDR2 sequences are KGHPV and FQNQEV (reference sequence). The V segment lost 2 bases and the J segment 7 bases; nucleotides outside the gene matches: 5. Incomplete CDR3 DNA: TGTGCCAGCAGTCTGGACAGGGAGGGGGAACAGTAC. Its protein product is CASSLDREGEQY. In full, the CDR3 is CASSLDREGEQYF.

This clone is medium-sized (0.01 to 0.1%) in the sample. The listed genes are named as in mouse. Read coverage stops 1 residue before the CDR3 terminus; the germline J gene supplies the remainder. V is TRBV26 and J is TRBJ1-3; D is uncertain. V was pared by 2 bases and J by 0 bases, with 8 bases between. Germline V gene lookup returns CDR1 KGHPV and CDR2 FQNQEV (reference sequence). CDR3 length: 15 amino acids. The sequenced CDR3 bases are TGTGCCAGCAGTCTGCACACCTATTCTGGAAATACGCTCTAT. It translates to CASSLHTYSGNTLY. The full CDR3 reads CASSLHTYSGNTLYF.

In this sample, this clone turned up a few times. The listed genes are named as in mouse. The read ends 1 residue early relative to the CDR3; the germline J gene fills the gap. This chain connects TRBV19 to TRBJ1-1; the D is unclear. Germline values: CDR1 FNHDT, CDR2 SITEND (reference sequence). The CDR3 has 14 residues. The V end was cut by 2 bases, the J end by 1 base, with 9 bases between. The CDR3 protein is CASSIPGGNTEVFF. CDR3 DNA (partial): TGTGCCAGCAGTATCCCCGGCGGGAACACAGAAGTCTTC.

As concerns this clone: Gene names follow the mouse nomenclature. The read ends 1 residue early relative to the CDR3; the germline J gene fills the gap. This chain connects TRBV26 to TRBJ2-4; no clear D gene. The germline gives CDR1 KGHPV, CDR2 FQNQEV (reference sequence). The CDR3 is 14 residues long. V was trimmed by 4 bases and J by 0 bases, leaving 8 bases between them. CDR3 residues: CASSPTTSQNTLYF. The CDR3 bases that were read are TGTGCCAGCAGTCCTACAACTAGTCAAAACACCTTGTAC.

About this clone itself: Mouse germline and gene names are used. The CDR3 extends 1 residue past the end of the read, so its final part is completed from the germline J gene. The chain is built from TRBV12-2 and TRBJ2-5; D ambiguous. This CDR3 has 13 residues. Trimming took off 0 bases at V and 1 base at J, with 4 bases between the two ends. Germline V gene sequence: CDR1 SGHLS, CDR2 HYDKME. CDR3 bases read: TGTGCCAGCTCTCTCGATTACCAAGACACCCAGTAC. Protein product: CASSLDYQDTQY. The CDR3, in full, reads CASSLDYQDTQYF.

Details on this clone: All gene names here are mouse names. The read finishes 1 residue shy of the CDR3 end, and the germline J gene is used to complete it. This chain links TRBV26 with TRBJ1-6; D is uncertain. TRBJ1-6 qualifies as an ORF whose function is uncertain. Trimming removed 7 bases at V and 0 bases at J, with 4 bases between. The CDR3 consists of 13 residues. CDR1 is KGHPV and CDR2 is FQNQEV in the germline V gene (reference sequence). Partial CDR3 DNA: TGTGCCAGCATGAGTTCCTATAATTCGCCCCTCTAC. Translated, it gives CASMSSYNSPLY. In full, the CDR3 reads CASMSSYNSPLYF.

A few counts support this clone. Germline and genes: mouse. The sequence runs out 1 residue before the end of the CDR3; the remainder is reconstructed from the germline J gene. The chain employs TRBV13-1 and TRBJ2-3; 9 nucleotides line up with TRBD2. The length of the CDR3 is 15 residues. The J segment lost 0 bases and the V segment lost 5 bases, leaving 4 bases of the junction unmatched. Germline assignment: CDR1 NSHNY and CDR2 SYGAGN. CDR3 protein: CASRLGGPSAETLYF. The covered CDR3 bases are TGTGCCAGCAGACTGGGGGGCCCTAGTGCAGAAACGCTGTAT.

Of note for this clone: Gene and germline names: mouse. With the read ending 1 residue before the CDR3 end, the germline J gene is used to fill in that end. The rearrangement links TRBV3 to TRBJ2-7; D is possibly TRBD1 (8 bases). Germline V CDR1 and CDR2: SNHLY, FYNGKV (reference sequence). Trimming cost V 5 bases and J 7 bases, with 15 bases left between them. The CDR3 covers 13 residues. CDR3 bases read: TGTGCCAGCAGCCTCGTACAGGGGGGGGAACAGTAC. Its protein is CASSLVQGGEQY. The full CDR3 sequence reads CASSLVQGGEQYF. Based on the CDR3 plus reference TRBV3 and TRBJ2-7, the full variable domain is GPKVLQIPSHQIIDMGQMVTLNCDPVSNHLYFYWYKQILGQQMEFLVNFYNGKVMEKSKLFKDQFSVERPDGSYFTLKIQPTALEDSAVYFCASSLVQGGEQYFGPGTRLTVL.

Notes on this clone: Gene labels here are mouse ones. Read data end 1 residue before the CDR3 end; the end is taken from the germline J gene. The V gene is TRBV12-1, the J gene TRBJ2-5; 9 bases agree with TRBD2. Trimming took 2 bases from V and 6 from J; bases not matched to a gene: 5. CDR1 is SGHSN and CDR2 is HYEKVE in the germline V gene. There are 14 residues in the CDR3. The CDR3 loop is CASSQLGGEDTQYF. The sequenced part of the CDR3 DNA is TGTGCCAGCTCTCAACTGGGGGGAGAGGACACCCAGTAC.

This clone has more than one count but fewer than ten. Genes and germline are mouse. The sequence runs out 1 residue before the end of the CDR3; the remainder is reconstructed from the germline J gene. The V gene is TRBV26, the J gene TRBJ1-4; 7 bases line up with TRBD1. CDR1 KGHPV and CDR2 FQNQEV come from the germline V gene (reference sequence). The J segment lost 6 bases and the V segment lost 3 bases, leaving 1 base of the junction unmatched. CDR3 size: 13 residues. The DNA read from the CDR3 is TGTGCCAGCAGTCTTGACAGGGACGAAAGATTATTT. Its translation: CASSLDRDERLF. The CDR3 reads in full as CASSLDRDERLFF.

This clone was observed a few times. Gene and germline names: mouse. From the germline J gene comes the end of the CDR3, since the read stops 1 residue before it. The chain combines TRBV26 with TRBJ1-3; tentatively, D is TRBD1 (6 bases). The germline CDR1 and CDR2 sequences are KGHPV and FQNQEV (reference sequence). The CDR3 sequence is 14 residues long. V was shortened by 0 bases and J by 6 bases, with 9 bases between the two germline ends. The covered CDR3 bases are TGTGCCAGCAGTCTGTCCTGGGACAAAAATACGCTCTAT. As protein: CASSLSWDKNTLY. The complete CDR3 reads CASSLSWDKNTLYF.

On this clone itself: Each gene name is a mouse one. The read gets to within 1 residue of the CDR3 end, and the germline J gene fills in the rest. In the same sample, other DNA sequences code for this CDR3. V usage is TRBV26 and J usage is TRBJ2-5, with D unclear. Deletions cut 2 bases from V and 1 base from J, with 4 bases between. The CDR3 spans 13 residues. The germline gives CDR1 KGHPV, CDR2 FQNQEV (reference sequence). CDR3 bases read: TGTGCCAGCAGTCTGGGGCACCAAGACACCCAGTAC. Translating it yields CASSLGHQDTQY. The complete CDR3 protein is CASSLGHQDTQYF.

Turning to this clone: The listed genes are named as in mouse. The DNA ends 1 residue before the CDR3 does, and the rest of the CDR3 is filled in from the germline J gene. This chain uses TRBV26 with TRBJ1-1; D unclear. V was cut by 4 bases and J by 0 bases, with 6 bases left in between. Germline V gene lookup returns CDR1 KGHPV and CDR2 FQNQEV (reference sequence). The CDR3 sequence is 13 residues long. The CDR3 protein is CASSPRQNTEVFF. CDR3 DNA, as far as it was read: TGTGCCAGCAGTCCCCGCCAGAACACAGAAGTCTTC.

Note on this clone: Gene names follow the mouse nomenclature. The read ends 1 residue early relative to the CDR3; the germline J gene fills the gap. The J gene is TRBJ1-1, the V gene TRBV23. The CDR3 spans 13 residues. Germline-derived CDR1 and CDR2 are KGHTA and FQNQQP. The CDR3 sequence is CSSSHREGTEVFF. The sequenced CDR3 bases are TGCTCCAGCAGTCATAGGGAGGGCACAGAAGTCTTC.

A few counts support this clone. Gene names and germline match the mouse. With the read ending 1 residue before the CDR3 end, the germline J gene is used to fill in that end. V is TRBV13-3 and J is TRBJ2-1; 12 nucleotides agree with TRBD2. CDR3 length equals 16 residues. V dropped 0 bases and J dropped 3; count of bases not matched to a gene: 1. CDR1 and CDR2 (germline): NNHDY, SYVADS. The CDR3 bases that were read are TGTGCCAGCAGTGATGTGACTGGGGGGGCCTATGCTGAGCAGTTC. It is translated as CASSDVTGGAYAEQF. The whole CDR3 sequence reads CASSDVTGGAYAEQFF.

As to this clone: At one end the junction does not follow the germline gene, possibly because of a read error. The gene names here belong to mouse. This CDR3 reads CASGERTGDYEQYF. Incomplete CDR3 DNA: TGTGCCAGCGGTGAAAGGACAGGGGACTATGAACAGTAC. The rearrangement uses TRBV13-1 and TRBJ2-7; 9 bases match TRBD1. The read is 1 residue too short to cover the CDR3 end, so that end is filled in from the germline J gene. This CDR3 has 14 residues. CDR1 is NSHNY and CDR2 is SYGAGN in the germline V gene.

Of note for this clone: Genes and germline are mouse. With the read ending 1 residue before the CDR3 end, the germline J gene is used to fill in that end. The V gene is TRBV16, the J gene TRBJ2-5; D uncertain. The germline V and J ends were trimmed by 0 bases and 1 base, with 5 bases remaining between them. Looked up from germline, CDR1 is SGHSA and CDR2 is FRNQAP. CDR3 length equals 14 residues. CDR3: CASSLDGHQDTQYF. The sequenced CDR3 bases are TGTGCAAGCAGCTTAGATGGCCACCAAGACACCCAGTAC. Looking up the rest from reference TRBV16 and TRBJ2-5 gives the full variable domain: NAGVIQTPRHKVTGKGQEATLWCEPISGHSAVFWYRQTIVQGLEFLTYFRNQAPIDDSGMPKERFSAQMPNQSHSTLKIQSTQPQDSAVYLCASSLDGHQDTQYFGPGTRLLVL.

Note on this clone: Genes and germline come from the mouse. The read comes to an end 1 residue before the CDR3 does, leaving the germline J gene to fill in the end. The V call is TRBV4, the J call TRBJ2-4; 10 positions match TRBD2. Per the germline V gene, CDR1 is LGHDT and CDR2 is YNNKQL (reference sequence). J lost 0 bases, V lost 3 bases, and 3 bases had no gene match. This CDR3 has 16 amino acids. The DNA read from the CDR3 is TGTGCCAGCAGCTACTGGGGGGGCGCGAGTCAAAACACCTTGTAC. Its translation is CASSYWGGASQNTLY. The full CDR3 reads CASSYWGGASQNTLYF.

Remarks on this clone: Gene labels here are mouse ones. Read coverage stops 1 residue before the CDR3 terminus; the germline J gene supplies the remainder. The chain combines TRBV20 with TRBJ1-4; no firm D call. The CDR3 loop spans 13 amino acids. The germline gives CDR1 GFQATS, CDR2 STVNSAI. V shed 2 bases and J shed 3 bases, with 7 bases lying between them. Here the CDR3 reads CGARRPTNERLFF. The covered CDR3 bases are TGTGGTGCTAGGAGGCCAACCAACGAAAGATTATTT.

This clone was seen just once. Mouse names are used for the genes. The read terminates 1 residue ahead of where the CDR3 ends, so the germline J gene completes it. V usage is TRBV3 and J usage is TRBJ1-4; D is unclear. CDR3 length: 15 amino acids. Trimming left V 2 bases short and J 0 bases short, with 7 bases between. CDR1 is SNHLY, CDR2 FYNGKV, per germline (reference sequence). The sequenced part of the CDR3 DNA is TGTGCCAGCAGCTTAAAGCCAATTTCCAACGAAAGATTATTT. As protein: CASSLKPISNERLF. The entire CDR3 protein is CASSLKPISNERLFF. Based on the CDR3 plus reference TRBV3 and TRBJ1-4, the full variable domain is GPKVLQIPSHQIIDMGQMVTLNCDPVSNHLYFYWYKQILGQQMEFLVNFYNGKVMEKSKLFKDQFSVERPDGSYFTLKIQPTALEDSAVYFCASSLKPISNERLFFGHGTKLSVL.